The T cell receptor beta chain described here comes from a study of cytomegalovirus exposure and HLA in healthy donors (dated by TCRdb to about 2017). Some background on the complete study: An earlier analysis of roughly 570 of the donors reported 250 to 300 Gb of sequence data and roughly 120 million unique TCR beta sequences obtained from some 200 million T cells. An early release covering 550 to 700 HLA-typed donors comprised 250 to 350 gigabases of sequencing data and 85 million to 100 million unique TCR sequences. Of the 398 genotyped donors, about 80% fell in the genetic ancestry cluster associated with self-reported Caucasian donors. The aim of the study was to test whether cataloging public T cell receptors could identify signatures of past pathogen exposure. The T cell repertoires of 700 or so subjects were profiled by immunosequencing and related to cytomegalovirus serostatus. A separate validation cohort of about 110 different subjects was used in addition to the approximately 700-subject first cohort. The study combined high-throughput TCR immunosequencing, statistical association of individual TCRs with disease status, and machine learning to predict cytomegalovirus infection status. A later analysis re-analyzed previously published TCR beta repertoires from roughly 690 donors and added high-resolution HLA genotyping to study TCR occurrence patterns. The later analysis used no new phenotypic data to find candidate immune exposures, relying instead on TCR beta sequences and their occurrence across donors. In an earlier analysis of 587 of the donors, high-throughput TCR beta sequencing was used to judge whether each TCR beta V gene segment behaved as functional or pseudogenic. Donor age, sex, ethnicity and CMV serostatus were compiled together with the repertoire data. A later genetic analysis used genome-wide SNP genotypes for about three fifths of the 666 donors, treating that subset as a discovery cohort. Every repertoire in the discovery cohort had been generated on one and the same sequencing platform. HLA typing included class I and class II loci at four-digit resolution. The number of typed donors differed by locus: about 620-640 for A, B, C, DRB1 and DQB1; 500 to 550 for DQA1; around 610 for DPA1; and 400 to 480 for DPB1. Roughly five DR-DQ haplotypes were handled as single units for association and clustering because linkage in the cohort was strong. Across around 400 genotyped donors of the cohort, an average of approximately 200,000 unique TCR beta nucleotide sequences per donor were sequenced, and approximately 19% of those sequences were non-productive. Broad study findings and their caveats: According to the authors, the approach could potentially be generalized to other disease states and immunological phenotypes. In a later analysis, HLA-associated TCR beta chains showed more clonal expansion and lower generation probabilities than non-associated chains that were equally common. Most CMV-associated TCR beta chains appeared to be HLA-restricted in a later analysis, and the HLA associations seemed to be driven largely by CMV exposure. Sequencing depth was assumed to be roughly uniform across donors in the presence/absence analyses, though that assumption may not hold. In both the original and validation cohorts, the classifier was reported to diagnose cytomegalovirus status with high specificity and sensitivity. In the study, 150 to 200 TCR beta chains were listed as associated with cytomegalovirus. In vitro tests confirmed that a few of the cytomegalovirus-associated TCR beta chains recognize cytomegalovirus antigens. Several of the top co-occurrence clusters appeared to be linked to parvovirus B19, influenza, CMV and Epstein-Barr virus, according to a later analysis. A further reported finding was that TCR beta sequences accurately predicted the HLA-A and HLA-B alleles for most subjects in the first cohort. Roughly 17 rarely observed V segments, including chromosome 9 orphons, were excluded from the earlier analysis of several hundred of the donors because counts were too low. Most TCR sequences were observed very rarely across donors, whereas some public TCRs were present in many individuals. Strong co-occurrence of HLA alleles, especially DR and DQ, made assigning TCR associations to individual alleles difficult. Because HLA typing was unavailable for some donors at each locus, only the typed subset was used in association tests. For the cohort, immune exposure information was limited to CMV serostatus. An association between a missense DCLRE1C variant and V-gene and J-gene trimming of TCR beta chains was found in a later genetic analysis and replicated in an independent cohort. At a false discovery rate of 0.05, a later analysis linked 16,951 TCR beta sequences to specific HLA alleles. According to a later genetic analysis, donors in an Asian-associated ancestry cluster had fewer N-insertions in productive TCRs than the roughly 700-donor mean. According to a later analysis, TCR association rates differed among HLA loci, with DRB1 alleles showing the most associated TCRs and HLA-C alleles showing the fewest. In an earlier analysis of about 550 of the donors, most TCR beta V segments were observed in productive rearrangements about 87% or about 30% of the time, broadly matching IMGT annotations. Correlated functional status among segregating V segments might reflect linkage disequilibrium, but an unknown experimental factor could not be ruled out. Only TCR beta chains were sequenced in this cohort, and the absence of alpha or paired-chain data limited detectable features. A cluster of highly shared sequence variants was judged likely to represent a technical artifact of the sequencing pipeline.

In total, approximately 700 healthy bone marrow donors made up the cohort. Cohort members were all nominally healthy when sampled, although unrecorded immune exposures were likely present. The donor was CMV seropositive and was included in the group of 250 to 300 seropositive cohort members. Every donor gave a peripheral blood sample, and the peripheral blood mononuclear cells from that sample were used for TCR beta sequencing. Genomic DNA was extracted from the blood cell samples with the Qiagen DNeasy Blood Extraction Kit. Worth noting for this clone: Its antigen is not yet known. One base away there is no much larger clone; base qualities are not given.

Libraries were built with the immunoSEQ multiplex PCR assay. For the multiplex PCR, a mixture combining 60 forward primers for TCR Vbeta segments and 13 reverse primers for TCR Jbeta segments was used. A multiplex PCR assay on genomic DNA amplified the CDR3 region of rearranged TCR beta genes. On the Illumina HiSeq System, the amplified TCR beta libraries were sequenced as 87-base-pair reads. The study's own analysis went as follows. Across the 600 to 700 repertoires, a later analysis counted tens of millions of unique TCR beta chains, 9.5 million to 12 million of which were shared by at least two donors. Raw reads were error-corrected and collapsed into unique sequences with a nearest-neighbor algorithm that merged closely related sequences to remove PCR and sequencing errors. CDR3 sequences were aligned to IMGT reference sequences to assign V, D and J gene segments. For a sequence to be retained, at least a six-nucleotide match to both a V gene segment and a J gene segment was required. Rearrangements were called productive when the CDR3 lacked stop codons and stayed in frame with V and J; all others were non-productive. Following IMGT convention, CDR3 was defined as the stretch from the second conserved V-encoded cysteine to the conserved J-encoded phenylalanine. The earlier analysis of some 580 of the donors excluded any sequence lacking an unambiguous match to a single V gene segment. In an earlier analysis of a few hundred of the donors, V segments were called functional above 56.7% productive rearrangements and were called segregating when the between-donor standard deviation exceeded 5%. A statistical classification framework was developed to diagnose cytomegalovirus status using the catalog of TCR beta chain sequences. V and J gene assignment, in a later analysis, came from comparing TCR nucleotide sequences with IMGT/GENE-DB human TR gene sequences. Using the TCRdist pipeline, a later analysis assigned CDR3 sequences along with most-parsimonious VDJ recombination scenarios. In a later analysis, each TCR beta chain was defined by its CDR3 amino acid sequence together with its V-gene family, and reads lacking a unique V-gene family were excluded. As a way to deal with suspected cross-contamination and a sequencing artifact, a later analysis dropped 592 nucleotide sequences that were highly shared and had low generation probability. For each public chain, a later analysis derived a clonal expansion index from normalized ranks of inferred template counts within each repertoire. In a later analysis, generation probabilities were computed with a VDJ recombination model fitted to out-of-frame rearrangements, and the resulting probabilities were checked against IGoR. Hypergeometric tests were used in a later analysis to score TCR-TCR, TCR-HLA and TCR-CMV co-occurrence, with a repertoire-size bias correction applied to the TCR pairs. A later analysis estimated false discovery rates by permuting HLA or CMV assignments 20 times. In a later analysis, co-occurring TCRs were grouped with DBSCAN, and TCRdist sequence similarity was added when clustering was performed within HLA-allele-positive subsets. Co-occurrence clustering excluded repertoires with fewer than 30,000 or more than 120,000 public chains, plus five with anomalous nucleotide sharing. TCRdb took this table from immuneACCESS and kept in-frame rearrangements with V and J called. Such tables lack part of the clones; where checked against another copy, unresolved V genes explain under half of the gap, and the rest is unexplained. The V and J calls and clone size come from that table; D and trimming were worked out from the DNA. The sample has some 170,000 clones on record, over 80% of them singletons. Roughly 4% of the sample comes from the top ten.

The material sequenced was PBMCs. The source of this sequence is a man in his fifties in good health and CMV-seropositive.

The sequenced DNA: TGTGCCAGCATCAAGTTTAGGAGGGGACAGCCCCAGCATTTT. Its protein reads: CASIKFRRGQPQHF. The rearrangement joined TRBV28 to TRBJ1-5; a tentative D call is TRBD1 (5 bases match). The CDR3 starts with the cysteine, ends with the phenylalanine, and has 14 residues. Just CDR3 DNA is preserved here, 42 bases in frame from base 1. The germline V gene gives CDR1 as MDHEN and CDR2 as SYDVKM. Relative to germline, V is 7 bases shorter and J is 7 bases shorter, with 17 bases between their ends.